Below, 11 T cell receptor beta chains from the same sample are listed, as sequenced in a study of T cells expressing NK-cell markers. Following a re-call of the 5' RACE reads, TCRdb has one entry per CDR3 protein and lacks DNA. This table holds under 200,000 distinct CDR3 sequences. Source material: blood T cells: a sorted CD56 or NKG2C T cell subset, CD4+ or CD8+ T cells, or bulk PBMC T cells (not recorded which). The receptors originated from a woman between 18 and 70 years old in good health.

This chain links TRBV4-1 with TRBJ2-5; TCRdb's D call of TRBD1 is untestable without DNA. Germline V gene sequence: CDR1 MGHRA, CDR2 YSYEKL. The CDR3 covers 15 residues. The CDR3 region is CASSQEGQGLETQYF.

The chain recombines TRBV9 with TRBJ2-3; no DNA is available, so the TRBD2 call from TCRdb remains unchecked. CDR1 SGDLS and CDR2 YYNGEE come from the germline V gene. The CDR3 spans 15 residues. This CDR3 is CASDLAGLSTDTQYF.

The genes are TRBV11-1 and TRBJ2-1; the D gene TCRdb calls, TRBD2, cannot be checked with no DNA. Germline loops: CDR1 SGHAT, CDR2 FQDESV (reference sequence). CDR3 size: 20 residues. CDR3 amino acids: CASSSSWATSGSEYPSQQFF.

The chain couples TRBV7-9 to TRBJ2-3; TCRdb picks TRBD2, but there is no DNA to check that call. The germline V gene encodes CDR1 SEHNR and CDR2 FQNEAQ (reference sequence). This CDR3 has 17 residues. The CDR3 loop reads CASSKGLAATSTDTQYF.

The chain links TRBV20-1 to TRBJ2-7; TCRdb's D call, TRBD2, is unchecked because there is no DNA. Germline CDR1 is DFQATT and CDR2 is SNEGSKA (reference sequence). The length of the CDR3 is 12 residues. Here the CDR3 reads CSAKLPGGEQYF.

J is TRBJ2-7 and V is TRBV5-1; as DNA is missing, the TRBD1 call by TCRdb cannot be tested. This CDR3 spans 13 amino acids. Germline V lookup: CDR1 SGHRS, CDR2 YFSETQ. CDR3 residues: CASSTGTGVEQYF.

The V gene is TRBV7-8, the J gene TRBJ1-2; TCRdb gives TRBD1 as the D gene, but with no DNA this cannot be confirmed. CDR1 SGHVS and CDR2 FQNEAQ come from the germline V gene. The CDR3 contains 15 residues. This CDR3 reads CASQAGASKNYGYTF.

The rearrangement links TRBV11-3 to TRBJ2-1; TCRdb's assignment of TRBD2 cannot be checked, as there is no DNA. CDR1 is SGHNT, CDR2 YENEEA, per germline. The CDR3 is made up of 16 amino acids. The CDR3 loop reads CASSSDREAEGNEQFF.

The chain combines TRBV20-1 with TRBJ1-6. The V gene's germline CDR1 is DFQATT and CDR2 SNEGSKA (reference sequence). The CDR3 length is 13 residues. The CDR3 reads CSARQENNSPLHF.

The CDR3 sequence is CSAMTGTSSTDTQYF. This chain links TRBV20-1 with TRBJ2-3; the TRBD2 assignment by TCRdb is unverifiable without DNA. The CDR3 has 15 residues. Germline assignment: CDR1 DFQATT and CDR2 SNEGSKA (reference sequence).

This chain joins TRBV12-3 or TRBV12-4 and TRBJ1-5. The CDR3 sequence is 13 residues long. The CDR3 protein is CASNSGGFQPQHF.